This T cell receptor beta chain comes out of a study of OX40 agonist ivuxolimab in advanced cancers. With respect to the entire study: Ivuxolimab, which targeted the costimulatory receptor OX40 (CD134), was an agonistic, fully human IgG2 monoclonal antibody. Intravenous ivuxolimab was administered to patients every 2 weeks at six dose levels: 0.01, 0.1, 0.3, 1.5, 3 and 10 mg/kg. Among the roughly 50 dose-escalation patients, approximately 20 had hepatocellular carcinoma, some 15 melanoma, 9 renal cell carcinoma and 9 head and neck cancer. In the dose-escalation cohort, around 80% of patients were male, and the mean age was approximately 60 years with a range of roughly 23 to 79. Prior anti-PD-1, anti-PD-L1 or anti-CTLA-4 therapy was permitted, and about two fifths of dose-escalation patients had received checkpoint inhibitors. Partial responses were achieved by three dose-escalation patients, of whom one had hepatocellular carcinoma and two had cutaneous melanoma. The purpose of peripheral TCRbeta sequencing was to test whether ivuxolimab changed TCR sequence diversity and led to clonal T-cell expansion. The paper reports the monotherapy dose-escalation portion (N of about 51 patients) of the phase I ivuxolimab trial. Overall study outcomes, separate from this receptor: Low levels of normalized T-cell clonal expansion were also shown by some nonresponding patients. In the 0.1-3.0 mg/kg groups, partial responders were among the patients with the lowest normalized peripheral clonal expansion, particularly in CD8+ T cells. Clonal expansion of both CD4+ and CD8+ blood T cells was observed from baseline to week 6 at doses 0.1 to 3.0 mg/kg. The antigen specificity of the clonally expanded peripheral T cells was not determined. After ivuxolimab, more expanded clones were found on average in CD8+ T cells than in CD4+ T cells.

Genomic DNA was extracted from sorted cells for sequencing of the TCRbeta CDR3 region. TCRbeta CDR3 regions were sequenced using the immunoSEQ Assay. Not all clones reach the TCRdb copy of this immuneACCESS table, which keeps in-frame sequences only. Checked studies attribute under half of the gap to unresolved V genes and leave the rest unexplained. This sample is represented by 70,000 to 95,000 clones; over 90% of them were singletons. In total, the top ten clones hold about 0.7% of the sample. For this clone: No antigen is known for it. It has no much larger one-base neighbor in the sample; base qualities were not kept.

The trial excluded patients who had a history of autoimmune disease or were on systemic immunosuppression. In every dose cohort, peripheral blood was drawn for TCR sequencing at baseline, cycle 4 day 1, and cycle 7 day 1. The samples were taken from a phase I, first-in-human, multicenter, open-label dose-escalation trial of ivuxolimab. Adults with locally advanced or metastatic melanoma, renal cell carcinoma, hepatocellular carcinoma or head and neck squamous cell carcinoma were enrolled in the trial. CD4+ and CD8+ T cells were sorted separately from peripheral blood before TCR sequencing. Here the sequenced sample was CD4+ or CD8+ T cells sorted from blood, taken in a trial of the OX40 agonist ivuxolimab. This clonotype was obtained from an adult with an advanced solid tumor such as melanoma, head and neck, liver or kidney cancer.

The CDR3 loop reads CASRRGQQPQHF. In nucleotide form, the sequence is TGTGCCAGCAGAAGGGGGCAACAGCCCCAGCATTTT. This chain is built from TRBV28 and TRBJ1-5; 7 central bases correspond to TRBD1. The germline V end is reduced by 6 bases and the J end by 7 bases; junction bases left unmatched: 3. Measured from the cysteine to the phenylalanine, the CDR3 is 12 residues long. Left in the record is the CDR3 DNA by itself, 36 bases read in frame from the first base. Looking up the germline V gene yields CDR1 MDHEN and CDR2 SYDVKM.